The rows below give T cell receptor beta chains drawn from one sample of a study of cytomegalovirus exposure and HLA in healthy donors. The assay was immunoSEQ multiplex PCR, and TCRdb's table has in-frame clones only and misses some. The sample contains about 110,000 clones, 79% of which appear only once. The sample taken for sequencing was PBMCs. These receptors all stem from a young woman in good health and CMV-seropositive. Both conserved end residues are part of each CDR3. The D gene is left open where the match is weak.

TRBJ1-2 TRBD1 TRBV7-3 CASSSGQGYGYTF
TRBJ2-7 . TRBV2 CAITSAQGTSLSYEQYF
TRBJ2-1 . TRBV7-9 CASSLARRLGVRDEQFF
TRBJ2-1 . TRBV6-6 CASSYVLYNEQFF
TRBJ2-5 TRBD1 TRBV7-9 CASSSLPAGGPLEETQYF
TRBJ2-5 TRBD2 TRBV6-1 CASSELFGTSQETQYF
TRBJ2-2 . TRBV7-6 CASKESGELFF
TRBJ1-5 . TRBV19 CASSIQTGKGGNQPQHF
TRBJ2-5 . TRBV7-8 CASSFRERLKETQYF
TRBJ2-2 TRBD2 TRBV7-9 CASSPRGGRLTGELFF
TRBJ2-7 . TRBV6-5 CASSYSSFYEQYF
TRBJ1-2 TRBD1 TRBV7-2 CASSLAGTGASPAYGYTF
TRBJ1-1 . TRBV19 CASSPGIPNTEAFF
TRBJ2-7 TRBD2 TRBV5-1 CASSLTSGSTYEQYF
TRBJ2-1 . TRBV6-5 CASRESSGGYNEQFF
TRBJ2-1 TRBD2 TRBV5-1 CASRGLAVDNEQFF
TRBJ1-4 TRBD1 TRBV28 CASRGQGGEKLFF
TRBJ1-1 . TRBV7-6 CASSLDGQTNTEAFF
TRBJ2-5 . TRBV30 CAWKRSVRQETQYF
TRBJ2-1 TRBD2 TRBV15 CATSGGTSGPHNEQFF
TRBJ1-1 . TRBV7-3 CASSLDMNTEAFF
TRBJ2-3 . TRBV5-1 CASSSQGPDTQYF
TRBJ2-7 . TRBV5-1 CASKVLLEDEQYF
TRBJ2-7 TRBD2 TRBV27 CASRPSGRPTYEQYF
TRBJ2-3 . TRBV4-1 CAISQEDGRWESTDTQYF
TRBJ2-5 TRBD1 TRBV7-9 CASSTRDRVETQYF
TRBJ2-2 . TRBV9 CASSVDHFPKIGELFF
TRBJ1-3 TRBD1 TRBV27 CASSLSGWTGLNSGNTIYF
TRBJ1-1 . TRBV20-1 CSASNWAKAFF
TRBJ1-4 . TRBV2 CASSVGHLTNEKLFF
TRBJ1-4 . TRBV19 CASSWQAENEKLFF
TRBJ2-3 . TRBV30 CAWSFPGLADTQYF
TRBJ2-7 TRBD1 TRBV11-3 CASSLLSGQGFYEQYF
TRBJ1-2 TRBD1 TRBV2 CASSQTGRLSGYTF
TRBJ1-2 . TRBV6-5 CASSLTVNYGYTF
TRBJ1-2 . TRBV6-5 CASIGLSRADYGYTF
TRBJ1-1 . TRBV16 CASSLAAGAGTEAFF
TRBJ1-2 TRBD1 TRBV5-6 CASSSTGQGIHGYTF
TRBJ1-2 . TRBV5-4 CASSLEGGEGYTF
TRBJ1-1 . TRBV7-9 CASSSPSGVDTEAFF
TRBJ1-2 TRBD1 TRBV6-5 CASSYSWDRVGGYTF
TRBJ1-2 TRBD1 TRBV7-9 CASSPTGVDGYTF
TRBJ1-2 TRBD1 TRBV5-1 CASSLDRPPLGYTF
TRBJ2-7 TRBD1 TRBV19 CASSMAAGTAYEQYF
TRBJ1-2 . TRBV10-2 CASSETRQKANYGYTF